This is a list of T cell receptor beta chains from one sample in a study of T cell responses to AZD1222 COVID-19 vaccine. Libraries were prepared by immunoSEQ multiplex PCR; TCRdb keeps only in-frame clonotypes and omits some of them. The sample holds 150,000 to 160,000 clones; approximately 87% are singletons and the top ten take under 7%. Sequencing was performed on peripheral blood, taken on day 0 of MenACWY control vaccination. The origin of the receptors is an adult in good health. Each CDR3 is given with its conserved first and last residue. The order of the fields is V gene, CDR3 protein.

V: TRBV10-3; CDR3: CAINGDRLGYNEQFF
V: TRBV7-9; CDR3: CASSFGEGALHF
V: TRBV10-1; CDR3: CASSPQVRNTEAFF
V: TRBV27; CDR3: CASSRRQGETQYF
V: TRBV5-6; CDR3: CASSLTDNYNEQFF
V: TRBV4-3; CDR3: CASSRTSGTYEQYF
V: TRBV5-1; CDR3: CASSVGPDQPQHF
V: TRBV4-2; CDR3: CASSQGRGGTGSTDTQYF
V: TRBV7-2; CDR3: CASSLASSRGTDTQYF
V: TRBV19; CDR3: CASSIGQGYLYEQYF
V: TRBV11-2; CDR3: CASSNIRDSPGIF
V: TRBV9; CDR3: CASPSGQKRVPAYEQYF
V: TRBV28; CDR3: CALARAGQSGELFF
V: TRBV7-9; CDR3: CASSLLAGSNTEAFF
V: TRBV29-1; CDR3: CSVDSKGTANEQFF
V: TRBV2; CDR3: CASSAGGGARHTQYF
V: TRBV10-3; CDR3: CAIRNQSSYEQYF
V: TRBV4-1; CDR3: CASSVSSRDEDTIYF
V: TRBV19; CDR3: CASSMRGGSIYNEQFF
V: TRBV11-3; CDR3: CASSLVDTDTQYF
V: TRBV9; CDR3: CASSAVPRGGNTIYF
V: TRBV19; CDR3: CASSPGKRTGESPLHF
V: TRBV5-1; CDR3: CASSLGGGETQYF
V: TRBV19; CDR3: CASSISGLAEYEQYF
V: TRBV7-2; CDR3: CASSLGQGAYEQYF
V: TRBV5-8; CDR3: CASSPRDRGLQPQHF
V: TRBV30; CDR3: CAWKATGGEKNIQYF
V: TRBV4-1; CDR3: CASSRGQGALGEQFF
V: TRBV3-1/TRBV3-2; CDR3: CASSQAGGTEAFF